This T cell receptor beta chain was documented in a study of blood T cells in healthy people across ages. The germline V gene has CDR1 MNHEY and CDR2 SVGAGI. This CDR3 region has 14 residues. V shed 6 bases and J shed 4 bases, with 15 bases lying between them. As to this clonotype: The antigen is unknown.

Study results and caveats: When set beside aged donors, long-lived donors presented more naive CD4+ cells and higher diversity.

Ranging in age from about 6 to 90, the donors were healthy Caucasian individuals from Russia. They isolated at least 6 million PBMCs from each sample. Through a sample-barcoded 5' primer and a J-beta primer mix, a second PCR was run for roughly 6 to 12 cycles. TCRdb used MiXCR to reprocess the 5' RACE reads, holding one entry per CDR3 protein. The sample carries roughly 1.6 million distinct CDR3 sequences, about 31% recorded once. The sample consisted of blood. The chain is built from TRBV6-5 and TRBJ1-2; D is perhaps TRBD1 (6 bases). The receptor was isolated from a woman aged 25 to 45 in good health. CDR3 region: CASRPTYRAYGYTF. In nucleotides, the CDR3 is TGTGCCAGCAGACCTACGTACAGGGCCTATGGCTACACCTTC.